The subject of this entry is one TCR beta chain. Its antigen is unidentified. At one boundary the junction diverges from the germline segment, which might be a read error. Each donor's status was that of a healthy bone marrow donor. Looked up from germline, CDR1 is SNHLY and CDR2 is FYNNEI. CDR3 size: 14 residues. This PCR relied on a set of 60 Vbeta primers and 13 Jbeta primers. Some clones are missing from TCRdb's copy, which holds only in-frame ones; the method was immunoSEQ multiplex PCR. The sample has approximately 130,000 clones; 70% to 85% are singletons. This sample is part of a study of cytomegalovirus exposure and HLA in healthy donors. General study points: 150 to 200 TCR beta chains were listed as cytomegalovirus-associated.

This clonotype originated in a boy under 18 in good health and CMV-seronegative. The source material was PBMCs. The chain couples TRBV2 to TRBJ2-1; 11 bases are shared with TRBD2. CDR3: CASSEGLAGDEQFF. Here the CDR3 DNA reads TGTGCCAGCAGCGAAGGACTAGCGGGTGATGAGCAGTTCTTC.